This T cell receptor beta chain emerged from a study of T cells in Graves' hyperthyroidism and ophthalmopathy. Whole-study results and caveats: Ophthalmopathy was model-predicted a median approximately 6.9 months pre-onset. Blood also carried most thyroid clonotypes expanded above 0.001.

The ends were cut back, 2 bases at V and 6 bases at J, with 13 bases in the middle. The CDR3 contains 14 residues. Germline values: CDR1 SGHVS, CDR2 FQNEAQ. This clonotype has more than one count but fewer than ten. Antigen unknown. Amplification targeted TCR beta CDR3 regions from RNA transcripts. The TCR CDR3 was amplified in a first-round RT-PCR using the HTBI primer set. TCRdb called the multiplex PCR reads again in MiXCR, with one record for every CDR3 protein. The table has a few hundred thousand distinct CDR3 sequences, less than 20% seen once. Sequenced input: blood. This receptor was taken from a man aged 45 to 65 with Graves' ophthalmopathy. V gene TRBV7-8 combines with J gene TRBJ1-2; no definite D call. The CDR3 loop is CASSLKLEGHGYTF. As DNA, the CDR3 is TGTGCCAGCAGCTTAAAGTTGGAGGGCCATGGCTACACCTTC.